The 27 T cell receptor beta chains presented below share a single source sample, sequenced in a study of T-cell memory formation after mild COVID-19. TCRdb reanalysed the 5' RACE reads using MiXCR and keeps one entry per CDR3 protein. The sample includes fewer than 700,000 distinct CDR3 sequences, over 15% seen only once; the top ten take more than 10%. The material sequenced was PBMCs or a T cell subset sorted from them (not recorded which). All receptors come from an adult woman who had mild COVID-19 (a few samples of this study predate the infection). Cell type and time point are not known.

The chain is built from TRBV11-3 and TRBJ1-6, with TRBD1 matching 12 bases. Germline CDR1 reads SGHNT; CDR2 reads YENEEA. The CDR3 loop spans 17 amino acids. V lost 1 base to trimming and J lost 9 bases; unmatched junction nucleotides: 7. CDR3 sequence reads: CASSLAPGQGARSPLHF. CDR3 sequence (DNA): TGTGCCAGCAGCTTAGCCCCGGGACAGGGGGCGCGTTCACCCCTCCACTTT. The whole variable domain, filled in from reference TRBV11-3 and TRBJ1-6, reads EAGVVQSPRYKIIEKKQPVAFWCNPISGHNTLYWYLQNLGQGPELLIRYENEEAVDDSQLPKDRFSAERLKGVDSTLKIQPAELGDSAVYLCASSLAPGQGARSPLHFGNGTRLTVT.

The sample holds a few counts of this clonotype. The chain uses TRBV7-9 and TRBJ2-3, with a tentative D call TRBD2 (6 bases). Trimming removed 1 base from V and 4 bases from J, with 12 bases in between. This CDR3 comprises 15 residues. Germline-derived CDR1 and CDR2 are SEHNR and FQNEAQ (reference sequence). CDR3 in DNA: TGTGCCAGCAGCTTAGAGAAGGGACTTTCAGATACGCAGTATTTT. Translating it yields CASSLEKGLSDTQYF.

This clonotype was counted at least ten times. The chain recombines TRBV5-5 with TRBJ2-7; no clear D. The germline gives CDR1 SGHKS, CDR2 YYEKEE (reference sequence). The germline V and J ends were trimmed by 0 bases and 4 bases, with 8 bases remaining between them. This CDR3 comprises 13 residues. CDR3 sequence (DNA): TGTGCCAGCAGCTTGGGACCACATTACGAGCAGTACTTC. Translated: CASSLGPHYEQYF.

The rearrangement uses TRBV11-2 and TRBJ2-3; 7 bases agree with TRBD2. From germline, CDR1 is SGHAT and CDR2 FQNNGV. The CDR3 has 15 residues. V was clipped by 6 bases and J by 1 base; unmatched bases: 7. The CDR3 loop reads CASRAKRGRTDTQYF. Written as DNA, the CDR3 is TGTGCCAGCAGGGCGAAGCGGGGACGCACAGATACGCAGTATTTT.

The chain couples TRBV25-1 to TRBJ2-7; perhaps TRBD1 as D (6 bases). Germline-derived CDR1 and CDR2 are MGHDK and SYGVNS. The CDR3 runs to 14 residues. Trimming pared 8 bases from V and 0 bases from J, leaving 14 bases between. For the CDR3, the DNA is TGTGCCAGCGGGGGCACAGGTAGCTCCTACGAGCAGTACTTC. Its protein is CASGGTGSSYEQYF.

This clonotype was seen only a few times. V is TRBV12-3 or TRBV12-4 and J is TRBJ1-6; weak D call: TRBD1 (6 bases). The CDR3 loop spans 13 amino acids. V was trimmed by 7 bases and J by 9 bases, leaving 13 bases between them. The CDR3 DNA is TGTGCCAGCACCCCAGGGGAACGTTCACCCCTCCACTTT. This encodes CASTPGERSPLHF.

The chain has TRBV2 and TRBJ1-1; TRBD1 is a possible D gene (5 bases). This CDR3 is built from 14 residues. V was shortened by 6 bases and J by 5 bases, with 16 bases between the two germline ends. CDR1 SNHLY and CDR2 FYNNEI come from the germline V gene. CDR3 sequence: CASSPEGVGTEAFF. CDR3 nucleotides: TGTGCCAGCAGCCCCGAAGGGGTCGGGACTGAAGCTTTCTTT.

The CDR3 reads CASSILGGGNQPQHF. Here the CDR3 DNA reads TGTGCCAGTAGTATTCTGGGGGGCGGGAATCAGCCCCAGCATTTT. The chain joins TRBV19 to TRBJ1-5, with D tentatively TRBD1 (6 bases). Germline-derived CDR1 and CDR2 are LNHDA and SQIVND (reference sequence). The V end was cut by 3 bases, the J end by 4 bases, with 13 bases between. This CDR3 is 15 amino acids long. The complete variable domain, with remaining parts taken from reference TRBV19 and TRBJ1-5, reads DGGITQSPKYLFRKEGQNVTLSCEQNLNHDAMYWYRQDPGQGLRLIYYSQIVNDFQKGDIAEGYSVSREKKESFPLTVTSAQKNPTAFYLCASSILGGGNQPQHFGDGTRLSIL.

This clonotype has a handful of counts. The chain combines TRBV6-5 with TRBJ2-3, with 8 bases that match TRBD2. CDR1 is MNHEY, CDR2 SVGAGI, per germline. V trimming: 6 bases; J trimming: 5 bases; junction bases outside the gene matches: 4. The CDR3 runs to 13 residues. The CDR3 sequence: CASRKRGRDTQYF. In nucleotides, the CDR3 is TGTGCCAGCAGGAAGCGGGGGAGAGATACGCAGTATTTT.

This clonotype has only a few counts. This sequence joins TRBV7-2 and TRBJ1-5; perhaps TRBD1 as D (5 bases). The CDR3 is 12 amino acids. CDR1 and CDR2 from the germline V gene are SGHTA and FQGNSA. Trimming left V 1 base short and J 10 bases short, with 8 bases between. The CDR3 sequence is CASSLVGAPQHF. Here the CDR3 DNA reads TGTGCCAGCAGCTTAGTCGGGGCACCCCAGCATTTT.

This clonotype was counted ten times or more. The CDR3 bases are TGTGCCAGCAGCTTGGTGACCCTCTGGGGGGAGCAGTACTTC. Residues: CASSLVTLWGEQYF. The V call is TRBV5-6, the J call TRBJ2-7; either TRBD1 or TRBD2 may fit D (5 bases each). There are 14 residues in the CDR3. V shed 0 bases and J shed 7 bases, with 14 bases lying between them. Per germline, CDR1 SGHDT and CDR2 YYEEEE.

The sample holds a few counts of this clonotype. V is TRBV3-1 and J is TRBJ2-3; the match to TRBD2 covers 8 bases. The CDR3 extends over 18 amino acids. Trimming at V came to 0 bases and at J to 3 bases, leaving 11 bases not matched to a gene. The V gene's germline CDR1 is LGHDT and CDR2 YNNKEL (reference sequence). CDR3 sequence: CASSQDLRRGVATDTQYF. CDR3 coding DNA: TGTGCCAGCAGCCAAGATCTTAGGCGGGGGGTCGCTACAGATACGCAGTATTTT.

This chain uses TRBV7-2 with TRBJ1-2; D perhaps matches TRBD1 (5 bases). The CDR3 loop spans 16 amino acids. The V gene lost 6 bases and the J gene lost 2 bases, with 19 bases spanning the gap. Germline V gene lookup returns CDR1 SGHTA and CDR2 FQGNSA. CDR3 nucleotides: TGTGCCAGCAGTCGGACCCAGGGCAGGAGGAACTATGGCTACACCTTC. This sequence encodes CASSRTQGRRNYGYTF.

This clonotype was detected only a few times. This chain joins TRBV29-1 and TRBJ2-3, with D perhaps matching TRBD2 (6 bases). In germline, CDR1 is SQVTM, CDR2 ANQGSEA. This CDR3 is 16 amino acids long. V was cut by 5 bases and J by 2 bases, with 20 bases left in between. The CDR3 coding sequence is TGCAGCGTTTATTTCTGGCGGGGAGACAACACAGATACGCAGTATTTT. Protein sequence: CSVYFWRGDNTDTQYF.

The chain joins TRBV5-1 to TRBJ1-1, with a tentative D call TRBD1 (6 bases). The CDR3 spans 16 residues. V was shortened by 4 bases and J by 4 bases, with 20 bases between the two germline ends. Germline-derived CDR1 and CDR2 are SGHRS and YFSETQ. The CDR3 DNA reads as TGCGCCAGCAGCCCGGCAGGGACAAGGTCGGGCACTGAAGCTTTCTTT. It translates to CASSPAGTRSGTEAFF.

The rearrangement uses TRBV7-9 and TRBJ1-3; weak D call: TRBD1 (6 bases). V lost 1 base, J lost 0 bases, and 7 bases lay in between. CDR3 size: 15 residues. The germline V gene has CDR1 SEHNR and CDR2 FQNEAQ (reference sequence). CDR3 region: CASSLGGASGNTIYF. The CDR3 DNA is TGTGCCAGCAGCTTAGGGGGGGCCTCTGGAAACACCATATATTTT. Drawing the rest from reference TRBV7-9 and TRBJ1-3, the complete variable domain is DTGVSQNPRHKITKRGQNVTFRCDPISEHNRLYWYRQTLGQGPEFLTYFQNEAQLEKSRLLSDRFSAERPKGSFSTLEIQRTEQGDSAMYLCASSLGGASGNTIYFGEGSWLTVV.

The chain employs TRBV13 and TRBJ2-1; TRBD2 agrees at 8 bases. In germline, CDR1 is PRHDT, CDR2 FYEKMQ (reference sequence). The CDR3 extends over 18 amino acids. Losses at the gene ends were 2 bases for V and 7 bases for J; bases not matched to a gene: 16. CDR3 in DNA: TGTGCCAGCAGCTTACAGTGGCGGAGCGGGAGTAAAGGGAATGAGCAGTTCTTC. The encoded protein is CASSLQWRSGSKGNEQFF.

The V call is TRBV13, the J call TRBJ2-4; 7 positions match TRBD2. Germline CDR1 PRHDT, CDR2 FYEKMQ (reference sequence). The CDR3 contains 16 residues. J gave up 3 bases and V 5 bases, and 10 bases lay outside the gene matches. The CDR3 is CASSPRTSYGKNIQYF. The CDR3 bases are TGTGCCAGCAGCCCCAGGACTAGTTATGGCAAAAACATTCAGTACTTC.

V usage is TRBV20-1 and J usage is TRBJ1-1; D is unresolved. CDR1 is DFQATT and CDR2 is SNEGSKA in the germline V gene (reference sequence). The CDR3 spans 13 residues. V was pared by 3 bases and J by 2 bases, with 10 bases between. The CDR3 DNA follows: TGCAGTGCTAGCGCGACAATTAACACTGAAGCTTTCTTT. Amino acid sequence: CSASATINTEAFF.

In this sample, this clonotype turned up many times. V usage is TRBV4-1 and J usage is TRBJ1-1, with 7 nucleotides matching TRBD1. CDR1 and CDR2 (germline): MGHRA, YSYEKL. The CDR3 runs to 14 residues. Germline trimming cut 4 bases from V and 1 base from J; bases unmatched to any gene: 3. In nucleotides, the CDR3 is TGCGCCAGCAGCCGACAGGGCTCGAACACTGAAGCTTTCTTT. Translated, it gives CASSRQGSNTEAFF.

This clonotype was seen a handful of times. The chain joins TRBV11-2 to TRBJ2-5; D not resolved. Looked up from germline, CDR1 is SGHAT and CDR2 is FQNNGV. V gave up 5 bases and J gave up 2 bases, with 6 bases separating them. This CDR3 has 12 amino acids. The CDR3 loop is CASSSAQETQYF. The CDR3 bases are TGTGCCAGCAGCAGTGCGCAAGAGACCCAGTACTTC.

The chain recombines TRBV23-1 with TRBJ2-1; 7 positions match TRBD1. TRBV23-1 is designated an ORF whose function remains uncertain. CDR3 size: 16 residues. J gave up 5 bases and V 4 bases, and 11 bases lay outside the gene matches. CDR3 amino acids: CASSLKVTGSHNEQFF. Written as DNA, the CDR3 is TGCGCCAGCAGTCTGAAGGTGACAGGGAGCCACAATGAGCAGTTCTTC.

This clonotype showed up just a few times. The V and J genes are TRBV24-1 and TRBJ2-5; D uncertain. Germline CDR1 KGHDR, CDR2 SFDVKD. The V end lost 5 bases, the J end lost 2 bases, and 14 bases lay between the germline ends. The CDR3 contains 15 residues. CDR3 in amino acids: CATSGGPAPQETQYF. CDR3 coding DNA: TGTGCCACCAGTGGCGGCCCTGCGCCACAAGAGACCCAGTACTTC.

The chain carries TRBV29-1 and TRBJ1-1; a weak D match, TRBD1 (5 bases). The CDR3 totals 14 residues. Germline assignment: CDR1 SQVTM and CDR2 ANQGSEA. Trimming left V 4 bases short and J 4 bases short, with 16 bases between. DNA for the CDR3: TGCAGCGTTGGGACACTGGGGGTATCCACTGAAGCTTTCTTT. Its translation is CSVGTLGVSTEAFF.

This clonotype was counted between two and nine times. One end of the junction is discordant with germline, which a read error may explain. The genes are TRBV6-6 and TRBJ1-1; D remains ambiguous. The CDR3 contains 12 residues. CDR1 and CDR2 (germline): MNHNY, SVGAGI (reference sequence). CDR3 amino acids: CASSSSVRRATF. CDR3 nucleotides: TGTGCCAGCAGTAGTAGCGTTCGGCGGGCTACTTTT.

V is TRBV5-1 and J is TRBJ1-3; tentatively, D is TRBD1 (5 bases). Germline assignment: CDR1 SGHRS and CDR2 YFSETQ. Trimming took off 5 bases at V and 2 bases at J, with 14 bases between the two ends. CDR3 length: 15 residues. For the CDR3, the DNA is TGCGCCAGCAGTTGGGACCCCCTCACTGGAAACACCATATATTTT. Amino acids: CASSWDPLTGNTIYF.

The chain is built from TRBV9 and TRBJ2-5; 8 positions match TRBD1. The germline V gene encodes CDR1 SGDLS and CDR2 YYNGEE. The ends lost 3 bases at V and 5 bases at J; junction bases unmatched: 9. This CDR3 has 15 residues. CDR3 protein: CASSARTGIRETQYF. The CDR3 bases are TGTGCCAGCAGCGCCAGGACAGGGATAAGGGAGACCCAGTACTTC.